The 23 T cell receptor beta chains listed next were all sequenced from one sample in a study of shared clonotypes between healthy human individuals. Only in-frame clones appear in the TCRdb table, and some are missing; sequencing was by immunoSEQ multiplex PCR. The table has 600,000 to 750,000 clones, roughly 72% seen once. The sequencing input was memory CD4+ T cells sorted from blood. Documented subset: CD45RA-negative fraction. Receptors were obtained from a woman under 40 in good health.

The chain links TRBV5-4 to TRBJ1-2; maybe TRBD1 (5 bases). Germline lookup yields CDR1 SGHNT and CDR2 YYREEE (reference sequence). V lost 1 base and J 6 bases, leaving 10 bases between the germline ends. The CDR3 has 13 amino acids. The CDR3 DNA reads TGTGCCAGCAGCTTGTGGGGGACCCATGGCTACACCTTC. Protein sequence: CASSLWGTHGYTF.

This clone was detected many times. Other nucleotide sequences from this sample produce the same CDR3. The chain carries TRBV10-3 and TRBJ2-3, with 12 positions matching TRBD2. This CDR3 contains 15 residues. CDR1 and CDR2 (germline): ENHRY, SYGVKD. The ends lost 6 bases at V and 3 bases at J; junction bases unmatched: 4. CDR3 amino acids: CAIRAGTSGTDTQYF. The CDR3 DNA follows: TGTGCCATCAGAGCCGGGACTAGCGGGACAGATACGCAGTATTTT.

The chain employs TRBV5-6 and TRBJ2-3, with D maybe TRBD2 (7 bases). The CDR3 totals 16 residues. Looked up from germline, CDR1 is SGHDT and CDR2 is YYEEEE. V lost 1 base, J lost 0 bases, and 12 bases lay in between. The CDR3 loop is CASSLYGGPSTDTQYF. CDR3 bases: TGTGCCAGCAGCTTGTACGGGGGGCCTAGCACAGATACGCAGTATTTT.

The rearrangement joins TRBV5-1 to TRBJ2-7; possibly TRBD1 for D (5 bases). The germline V gene has CDR1 SGHRS and CDR2 YFSETQ. CDR3 length: 15 amino acids. The V end lost 3 bases, the J end lost 1 base, and 14 bases lay between the germline ends. The chain's CDR3 is CASSSDDSLSYEQYF. CDR3 DNA: TGCGCCAGCAGCTCGGATGACAGCCTGTCCTACGAGCAGTACTTC.

The rearrangement uses TRBV6-5 and TRBJ1-3, with D possibly TRBD1 on 5 matching bases. The CDR3 extends over 15 amino acids. Trimming left V 3 bases short and J 4 bases short, with 13 bases between. CDR1 is MNHEY and CDR2 is SVGAGI in the germline V gene. The CDR3 protein is CASSYFGTAGNTIYF. The DNA of the CDR3 is TGTGCCAGCAGTTATTTCGGGACGGCCGGAAACACCATATATTTT.

The gene calls are TRBV5-6 and TRBJ2-7; 10 bases line up with TRBD1. Looked up from germline, CDR1 is SGHDT and CDR2 is YYEEEE. J lost 2 bases, V lost 3 bases, and 2 bases had no gene match. The CDR3 is made up of 14 amino acids. As DNA, the CDR3 is TGTGCCAGCAGCTGGGACAGGGGTACCTACGAGCAGTACTTC. Translation gives CASSWDRGTYEQYF.

The chain couples TRBV28 to TRBJ2-7, with D perhaps TRBD2 (5 bases). The germline gives CDR1 MDHEN, CDR2 SYDVKM. The CDR3 sequence is 15 residues long. V was clipped by 6 bases and J by 5 bases, with 20 bases between them. This CDR3 is CASRLEGSHLNEQYF. The CDR3 DNA is TGTGCCAGCAGACTAGAGGGCTCCCACTTGAACGAGCAGTACTTC.

At least ten counts were recorded for this clone. The rearrangement links TRBV10-3 to TRBJ2-5; no clear D gene. Looked up from germline, CDR1 is ENHRY and CDR2 is SYGVKD. Trimming left V 2 bases short and J 2 bases short, with 6 bases between. The CDR3 totals 13 residues. CDR3 protein: CAISERSQETQYF. The CDR3 nucleotides are TGTGCCATCAGTGAGCGGTCTCAAGAGACCCAGTACTTC.

The chain uses TRBV7-3 and TRBJ1-1, with TRBD1 matching over 7 bases. The CDR3 covers 13 residues. The V segment lost 3 bases and the J segment 4 bases; nucleotides outside the gene matches: 2. Looked up from germline, CDR1 is SGHTA and CDR2 is FQGTGA. This CDR3 reads CASSFDRVTEAFF. The CDR3 nucleotides read TGTGCCAGCAGCTTTGACAGGGTCACTGAAGCTTTCTTT.

V is TRBV28 and J is TRBJ1-2; possibly TRBD1 for D (5 bases). CDR3 size: 17 residues. The V gene's germline CDR1 is MDHEN and CDR2 SYDVKM. With 7 bases removed from V and 4 bases from J, the gap between germline ends came to 25 bases. For the CDR3, the DNA is TGTGCCAGCATTAAAACTCCGGGGCAGGGCCCCGGCTATGGCTACACCTTC. Translation: CASIKTPGQGPGYGYTF.

The chain couples TRBV5-5 to TRBJ2-7; TRBD2 agrees at 10 bases. Germline trimming cut 0 bases from V and 3 bases from J; bases unmatched to any gene: 3. CDR3 length equals 15 residues. Germline lookup yields CDR1 SGHKS and CDR2 YYEKEE (reference sequence). The CDR3 DNA follows: TGTGCCAGCAGCTTGGCCGGGACTAGCGACTACGAGCAGTACTTC. It yields the protein CASSLAGTSDYEQYF.

This clone came up once. The rearrangement uses TRBV4-2 and TRBJ2-1; D ambiguous. Per germline, CDR1 LGHNA and CDR2 YNFKEQ. This CDR3 has 14 amino acids. The V gene lost 0 bases and the J gene lost 3 bases, with 6 bases spanning the gap. The chain's CDR3 is CASSQDDNYNEQFF. The CDR3 nucleotides read TGTGCCAGCAGCCAAGACGACAACTACAATGAGCAGTTCTTC.

J is TRBJ2-4 and V is TRBV7-9, with 10 nucleotides matching TRBD2. Germline V gene sequence: CDR1 SEHNR, CDR2 FQNEAQ (reference sequence). The CDR3 covers 17 residues. Trimming at V came to 8 bases and at J to 4 bases, leaving 14 bases not matched to a gene. The CDR3 coding sequence is TGTGCCAGCGAGAAGGGCAGCGGGAGGGTCCAGAAAAACATTCAGTACTTC. Protein sequence: CASEKGSGRVQKNIQYF.

The rearrangement links TRBV25-1 to TRBJ1-2; D possibly corresponds to TRBD1 (5 bases). The CDR3 runs 12 residues. Trimming cost V 4 bases and J 5 bases, with 8 bases left between them. Germline-derived CDR1 and CDR2 are MGHDK and SYGVNS. CDR3 loop: CASSGAGYGYTF. The CDR3 bases are TGTGCCAGCAGTGGGGCAGGGTATGGCTACACCTTC.

The rearrangement uses TRBV7-9 and TRBJ2-3, with 7 positions matching TRBD2. Germline CDR1 and CDR2: SEHNR and FQNEAQ (reference sequence). This CDR3 contains 17 residues. V shed 1 base and J 7 bases; nucleotides not matched to a gene: 14. The CDR3 DNA follows: TGTGCCAGCAGCTTAGAGGTTTCTTTTGCGGGAGTGTATACGCAGTATTTT. Encoded protein: CASSLEVSFAGVYTQYF.

As to this clone: This sample includes further DNA sequences coding for the same CDR3. This rearrangement joins TRBV5-6 to TRBJ1-2; tentative D call: TRBD1 (6 bases). The CDR3 covers 13 residues. The germline V gene encodes CDR1 SGHDT and CDR2 YYEEEE. V was pared by 3 bases and J by 2 bases, with 8 bases between. CDR3 protein: CASSSTGNYGYTF. CDR3 in DNA: TGTGCCAGCAGCTCAACAGGGAACTATGGCTACACCTTC. The whole variable domain, filled in from reference TRBV5-6 and TRBJ1-2, reads DAGVTQSPTHLIKTRGQQVTLRCSPKSGHDTVSWYQQALGQGPQFIFQYYEEEERQRGNFPDRFSGHQFPNYSSELNVNALLLGDSALYLCASSSTGNYGYTFGSGTRLTVV.

This chain connects TRBV19 to TRBJ2-7; 14 bases fit TRBD2. This CDR3 has 15 residues. Germline V gives CDR1 LNHDA, CDR2 SQIVND (reference sequence). The V gene end was trimmed by 6 bases and the J gene end by 3 bases; junction bases not matched to a gene: 4. The CDR3 reads CASRPGLAGGYEQYF. The DNA of the CDR3 is TGTGCCAGTAGACCTGGACTAGCGGGGGGCTACGAGCAGTACTTC.

The V call is TRBV28, the J call TRBJ1-2, with D possibly being TRBD1 (5 bases). Germline CDR1 is MDHEN and CDR2 is SYDVKM. V shed 4 bases and J shed 8 bases, with 17 bases lying between them. The CDR3 has 14 residues. CDR3 protein: CASSSDWDVGGYTF. CDR3 coding DNA: TGTGCCAGCAGTTCCGATTGGGACGTCGGAGGCTACACCTTC.

The chain links TRBV25-1 to TRBJ2-2; 12 nucleotides match TRBD2. V lost 6 bases, J lost 2 bases, and 4 bases stayed unmatched. Germline-derived CDR1 and CDR2 are MGHDK and SYGVNS. The CDR3 consists of 16 residues. The CDR3: CASSLGLAGNTGELFF. The CDR3 nucleotides are TGTGCCAGCAGCTTAGGACTAGCGGGAAACACCGGGGAGCTGTTTTTT.

On this clone: This same CDR3 is encoded by further DNA sequences in the sample. V and J are TRBV19 and TRBJ2-7; 8 bases fit TRBD1. Losses at the gene ends were 7 bases for V and 3 bases for J; bases not matched to a gene: 5. The germline gives CDR1 LNHDA, CDR2 SQIVND (reference sequence). CDR3 length equals 13 residues. Here the CDR3 DNA reads TGTGCCAGTACCGGGACAGGAAGCTACGAGCAGTACTTC. Protein sequence: CASTGTGSYEQYF.

DNA for the CDR3: TGTGCCAGCAGCCCCGGGCTAGCGGGGTTTCGGGAGCAGTACTTC. The encoded protein is CASSPGLAGFREQYF. The J gene is TRBJ2-5, the V gene TRBV7-6; 9 nucleotides align to TRBD2. The CDR3 is made up of 15 amino acids. Unmatched junction bases numbered 15, after V lost 5 bases and J lost 11 bases. Germline V gene data show CDR1 as SGHVS and CDR2 as FNYEAQ.

This clone was seen more than once but under ten times. The chain is built from TRBV10-3 and TRBJ2-3; 8 bases fit TRBD1. The CDR3 loop spans 15 amino acids. J gave up 2 bases and V 4 bases, and 5 bases lay outside the gene matches. CDR1 and CDR2 from the germline V gene are ENHRY and SYGVKD. As DNA, the CDR3 is TGTGCCATCAGTGTGGCAGGGGGCCACACAGATACGCAGTATTTT. Residues: CAISVAGGHTDTQYF.

The chain recombines TRBV5-4 with TRBJ1-2; D might be TRBD1 (5 bases). This CDR3 has 13 residues. Trimming took 4 bases from V and 5 from J, leaving 12 bases between them. In germline, CDR1 is SGHNT, CDR2 YYREEE (reference sequence). The CDR3 is CASSGDRIYGYTF. The CDR3 DNA reads as TGTGCCAGCAGCGGGGACCGAATTTATGGCTACACCTTC.